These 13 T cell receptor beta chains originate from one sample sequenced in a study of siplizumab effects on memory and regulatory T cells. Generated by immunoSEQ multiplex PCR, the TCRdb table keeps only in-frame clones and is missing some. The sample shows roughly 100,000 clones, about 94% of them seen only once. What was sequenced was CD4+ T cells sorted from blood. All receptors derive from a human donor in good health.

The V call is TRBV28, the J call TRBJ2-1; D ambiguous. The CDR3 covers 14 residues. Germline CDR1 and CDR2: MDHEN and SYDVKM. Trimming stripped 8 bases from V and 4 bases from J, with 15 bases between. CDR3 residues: CASEEVKTYNEQFF. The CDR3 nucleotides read TGTGCCAGCGAGGAAGTTAAGACATACAATGAGCAGTTCTTC.

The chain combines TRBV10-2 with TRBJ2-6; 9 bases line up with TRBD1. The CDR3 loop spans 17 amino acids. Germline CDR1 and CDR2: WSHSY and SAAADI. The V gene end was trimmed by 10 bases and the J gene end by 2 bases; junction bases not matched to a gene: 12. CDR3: CATFTGTGYAGANVLTF. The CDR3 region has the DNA TGCGCCACCTTTACCGGGACAGGGTATGCTGGGGCCAACGTCCTGACTTTC.

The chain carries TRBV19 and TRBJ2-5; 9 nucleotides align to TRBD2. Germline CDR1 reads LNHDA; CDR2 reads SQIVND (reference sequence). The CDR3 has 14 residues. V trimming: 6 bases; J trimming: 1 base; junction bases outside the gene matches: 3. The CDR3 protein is CASRTSGIQETQYF. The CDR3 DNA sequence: TGTGCCAGTAGGACTAGCGGCATCCAAGAGACCCAGTACTTC.

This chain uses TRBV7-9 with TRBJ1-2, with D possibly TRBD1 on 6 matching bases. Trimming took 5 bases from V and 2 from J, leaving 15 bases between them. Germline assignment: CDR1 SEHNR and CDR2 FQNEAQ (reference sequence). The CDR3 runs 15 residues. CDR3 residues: CASSIYREGNYGYTF. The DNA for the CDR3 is TGTGCCAGCAGCATTTACAGGGAGGGCAACTATGGCTACACCTTC.

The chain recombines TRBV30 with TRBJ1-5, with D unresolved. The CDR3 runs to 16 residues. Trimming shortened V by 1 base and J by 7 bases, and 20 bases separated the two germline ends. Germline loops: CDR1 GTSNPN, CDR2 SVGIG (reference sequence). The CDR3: CAWSARVGAVGQPQHF. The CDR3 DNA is TGTGCCTGGAGTGCCCGGGTTGGAGCAGTTGGACAGCCCCAGCATTTT.

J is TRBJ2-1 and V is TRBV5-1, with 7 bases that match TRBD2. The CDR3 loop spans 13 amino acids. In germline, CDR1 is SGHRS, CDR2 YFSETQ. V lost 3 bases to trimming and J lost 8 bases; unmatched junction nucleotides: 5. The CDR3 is CASSSPGRDEQFF. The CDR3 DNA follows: TGCGCCAGCAGCTCCCCGGGGAGGGATGAGCAGTTCTTC.

As DNA, the CDR3 is TGTGCCAGTAGGCCGGGGGGGGAAAAACTGTTTTTT. Translating it yields CASRPGGEKLFF. The chain combines TRBV28 with TRBJ1-4; D possibly corresponds to TRBD1 (5 bases). This CDR3 spans 12 amino acids. CDR1 MDHEN and CDR2 SYDVKM come from the germline V gene. Between the trimmed V and J ends, which lost 9 bases and 8 bases, there was a span of 13 bases.

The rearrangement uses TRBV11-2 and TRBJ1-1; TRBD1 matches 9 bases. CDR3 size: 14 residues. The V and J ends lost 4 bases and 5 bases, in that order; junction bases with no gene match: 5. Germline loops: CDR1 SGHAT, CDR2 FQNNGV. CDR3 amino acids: CASSYTGGRTEAFF. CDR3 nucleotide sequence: TGTGCCAGCAGCTACACAGGGGGCCGGACTGAAGCTTTCTTT.

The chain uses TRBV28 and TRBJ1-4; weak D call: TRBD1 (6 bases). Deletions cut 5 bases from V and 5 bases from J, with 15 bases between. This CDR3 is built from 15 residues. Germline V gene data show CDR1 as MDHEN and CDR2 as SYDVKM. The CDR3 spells CASSPRGGWNEKLFF. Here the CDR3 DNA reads TGTGCCAGCAGTCCCCGGGGGGGCTGGAATGAAAAACTGTTTTTT.

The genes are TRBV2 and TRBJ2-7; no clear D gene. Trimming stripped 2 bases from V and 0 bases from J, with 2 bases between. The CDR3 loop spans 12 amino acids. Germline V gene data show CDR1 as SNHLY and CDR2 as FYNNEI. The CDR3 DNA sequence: TGTGCCAGCAGTGAAAACTCCTACGAGCAGTACTTC. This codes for CASSENSYEQYF.

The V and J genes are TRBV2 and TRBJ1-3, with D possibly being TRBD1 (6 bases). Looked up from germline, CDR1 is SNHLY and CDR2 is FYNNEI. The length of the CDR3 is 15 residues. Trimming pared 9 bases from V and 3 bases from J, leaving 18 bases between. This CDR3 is CARSTGGALGNTIYF. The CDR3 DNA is TGTGCCAGGTCGACGGGGGGGGCACTTGGAAACACCATATATTTT.

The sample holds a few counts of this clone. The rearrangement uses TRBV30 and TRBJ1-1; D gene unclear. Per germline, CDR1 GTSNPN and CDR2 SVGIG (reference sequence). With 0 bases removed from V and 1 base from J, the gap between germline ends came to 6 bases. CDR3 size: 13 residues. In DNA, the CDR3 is TGTGCCTGGAGTGTTCTCTCGAACACTGAAGCTTTCTTT. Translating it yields CAWSVLSNTEAFF.

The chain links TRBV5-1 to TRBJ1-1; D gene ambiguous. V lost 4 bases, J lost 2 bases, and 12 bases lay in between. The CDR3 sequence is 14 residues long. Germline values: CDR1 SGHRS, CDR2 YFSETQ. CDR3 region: CASSSRTGNTEAFF. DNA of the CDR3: TGCGCCAGCAGCAGCCGGACGGGAAACACTGAAGCTTTCTTT.